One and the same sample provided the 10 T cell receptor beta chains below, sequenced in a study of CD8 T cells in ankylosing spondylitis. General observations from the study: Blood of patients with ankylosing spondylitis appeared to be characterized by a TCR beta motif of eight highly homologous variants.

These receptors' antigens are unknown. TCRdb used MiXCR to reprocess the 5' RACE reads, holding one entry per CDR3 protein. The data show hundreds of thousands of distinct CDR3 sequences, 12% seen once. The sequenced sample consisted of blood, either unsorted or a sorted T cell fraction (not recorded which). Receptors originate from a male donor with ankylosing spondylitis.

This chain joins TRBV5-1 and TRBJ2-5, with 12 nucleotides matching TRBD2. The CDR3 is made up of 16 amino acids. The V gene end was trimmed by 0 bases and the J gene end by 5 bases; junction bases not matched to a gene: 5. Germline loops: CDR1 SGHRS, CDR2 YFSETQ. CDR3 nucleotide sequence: TGCGCCAGCAGCTTGGGACTAGCGGGAGAAGTGGAGACCCAGTACTTC. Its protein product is CASSLGLAGEVETQYF.

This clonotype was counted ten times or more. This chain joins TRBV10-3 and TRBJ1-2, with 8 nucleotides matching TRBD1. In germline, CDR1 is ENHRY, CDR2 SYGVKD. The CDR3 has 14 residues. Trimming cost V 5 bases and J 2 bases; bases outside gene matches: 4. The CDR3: CAISWGQENYGYTF. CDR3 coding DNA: TGTGCCATCAGTTGGGGACAGGAAAACTATGGCTACACCTTC.

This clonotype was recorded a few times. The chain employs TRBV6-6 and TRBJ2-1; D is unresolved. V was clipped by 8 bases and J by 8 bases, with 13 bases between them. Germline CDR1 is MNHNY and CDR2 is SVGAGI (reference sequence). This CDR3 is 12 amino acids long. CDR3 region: CASSLEWDEQFF. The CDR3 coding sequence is TGTGCCAGCTCCTTAGAATGGGATGAGCAGTTCTTC.

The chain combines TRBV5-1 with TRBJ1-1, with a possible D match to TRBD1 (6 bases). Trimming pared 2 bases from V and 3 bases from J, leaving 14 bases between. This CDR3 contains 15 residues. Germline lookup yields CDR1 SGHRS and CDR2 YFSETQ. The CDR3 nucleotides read TGCGCCAGCAGCTTAGGGGGGCACGGGGACACTGAAGCTTTCTTT. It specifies CASSLGGHGDTEAFF.

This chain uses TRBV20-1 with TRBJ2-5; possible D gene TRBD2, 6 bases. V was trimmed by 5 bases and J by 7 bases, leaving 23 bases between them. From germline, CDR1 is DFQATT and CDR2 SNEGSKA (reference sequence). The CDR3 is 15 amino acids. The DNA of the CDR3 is TGCAGTGCTGCCGGGAGAGCCCCCGATGGGGCGACCCAGTACTTC. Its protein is CSAAGRAPDGATQYF.

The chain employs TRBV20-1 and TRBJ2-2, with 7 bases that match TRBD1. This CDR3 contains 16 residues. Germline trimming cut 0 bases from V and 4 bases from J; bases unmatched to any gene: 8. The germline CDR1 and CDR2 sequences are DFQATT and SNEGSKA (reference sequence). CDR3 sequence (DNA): TGCAGTGCTAGAGATCTCCAGGGGGAGACCACCGGGGAGCTGTTTTTT. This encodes CSARDLQGETTGELFF.

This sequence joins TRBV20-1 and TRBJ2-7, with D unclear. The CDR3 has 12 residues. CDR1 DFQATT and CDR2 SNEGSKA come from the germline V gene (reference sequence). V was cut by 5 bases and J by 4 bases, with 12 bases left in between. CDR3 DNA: TGCAGTGCTGGAAATGGGGTTTACGAGCAGTACTTC. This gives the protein CSAGNGVYEQYF.

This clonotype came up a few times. This chain's CDR3 is CSARAAGVSSYEQYF. CDR3 nucleotides: TGCAGTGCTAGGGCTGCGGGCGTGAGCTCCTACGAGCAGTACTTC. The rearrangement links TRBV20-1 to TRBJ2-7; D might be TRBD2 (5 bases). This CDR3 spans 15 amino acids. Germline loops: CDR1 DFQATT, CDR2 SNEGSKA (reference sequence). V dropped 3 bases and J dropped 0 bases, with 15 bases sitting between them.

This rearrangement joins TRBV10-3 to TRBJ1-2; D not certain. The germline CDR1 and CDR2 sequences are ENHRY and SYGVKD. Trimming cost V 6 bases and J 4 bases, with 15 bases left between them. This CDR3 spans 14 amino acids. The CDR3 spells CAISSGPHCYGYTF. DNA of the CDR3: TGTGCCATCAGCTCCGGGCCCCACTGCTATGGCTACACCTTC.

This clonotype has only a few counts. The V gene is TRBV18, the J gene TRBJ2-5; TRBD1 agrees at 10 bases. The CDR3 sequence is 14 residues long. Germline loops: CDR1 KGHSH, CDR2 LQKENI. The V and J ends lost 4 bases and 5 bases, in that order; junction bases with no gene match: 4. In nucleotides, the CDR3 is TGTGCCAGCTCACAACTGGGACAGGGGGAGACCCAGTACTTC. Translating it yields CASSQLGQGETQYF.